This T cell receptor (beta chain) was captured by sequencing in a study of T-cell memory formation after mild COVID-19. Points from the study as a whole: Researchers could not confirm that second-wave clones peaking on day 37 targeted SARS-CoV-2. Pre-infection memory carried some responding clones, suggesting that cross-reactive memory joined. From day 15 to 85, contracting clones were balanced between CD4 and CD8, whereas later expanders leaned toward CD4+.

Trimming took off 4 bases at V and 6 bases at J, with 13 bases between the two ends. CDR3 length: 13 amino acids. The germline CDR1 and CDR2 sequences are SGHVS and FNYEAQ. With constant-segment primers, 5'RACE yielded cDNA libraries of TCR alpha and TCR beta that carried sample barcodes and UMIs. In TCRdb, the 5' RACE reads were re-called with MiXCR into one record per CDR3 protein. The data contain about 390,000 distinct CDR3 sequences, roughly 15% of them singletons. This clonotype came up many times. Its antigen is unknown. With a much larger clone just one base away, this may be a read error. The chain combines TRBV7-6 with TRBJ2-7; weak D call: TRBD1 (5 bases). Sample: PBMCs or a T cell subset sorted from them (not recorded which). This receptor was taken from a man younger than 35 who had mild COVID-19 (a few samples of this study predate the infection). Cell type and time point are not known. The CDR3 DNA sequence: TGTGCCAGCAGCTCAACCCCCCAGGGCGAGCAGTACTTC. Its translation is CASSSTPQGEQYF.